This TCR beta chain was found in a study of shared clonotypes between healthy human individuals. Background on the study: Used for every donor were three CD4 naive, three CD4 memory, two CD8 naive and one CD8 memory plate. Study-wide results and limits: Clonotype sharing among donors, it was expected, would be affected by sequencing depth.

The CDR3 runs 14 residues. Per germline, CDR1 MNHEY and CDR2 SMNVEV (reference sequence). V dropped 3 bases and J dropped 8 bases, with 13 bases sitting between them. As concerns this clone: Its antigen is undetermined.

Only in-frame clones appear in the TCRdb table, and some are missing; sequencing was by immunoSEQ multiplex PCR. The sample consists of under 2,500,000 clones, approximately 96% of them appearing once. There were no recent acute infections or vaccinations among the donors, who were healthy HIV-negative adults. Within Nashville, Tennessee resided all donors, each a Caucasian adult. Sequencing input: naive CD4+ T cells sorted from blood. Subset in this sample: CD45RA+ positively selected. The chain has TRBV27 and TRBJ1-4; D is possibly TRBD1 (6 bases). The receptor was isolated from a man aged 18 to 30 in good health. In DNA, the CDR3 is TGTGCCAGCAGTTTGCGGGGGGCACGGGAAAAACTGTTTTTT. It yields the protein CASSLRGAREKLFF.